Sequencing of this T cell receptor (beta chain) was carried out in a study of beta chain features in type 1 diabetes. The study reverse transcribed the entire isolated RNA, so it sequenced expressed TCRB transcripts. The method was immunoSEQ multiplex PCR; TCRdb's version includes in-frame clones alone and lacks a portion of them. The data hold about 280,000 clones, with 15% observed a single time. This clone has a handful of counts. Its antigen is still unknown. Losses at the gene ends were 1 base for V and 6 bases for J; bases not matched to a gene: 7. CDR1 is SGHAT, CDR2 FQNNGV, per germline. The CDR3 has 16 residues. Study results and limitations: A cDNA-based sequencing approach could over-represent cells with high TCR expression. VDJ junctions sequenced from type 1 diabetes patients showed fewer insertions and more deletions. Shortening of TCRB CDR3s, moderate but significant, appeared in all four CD4+ subsets of Type 1 diabetes patients. PCR might favor shorter templates, equally in patients and controls.

Cell sorting via CD45RO/CCR7/CD25/CD127/CD95/CD27 was performed to obtain CD4+ naive, central memory, regulatory and stem cell-like memory cells. The rearrangement uses TRBV11-2 and TRBJ2-7; 12 bases match TRBD1. The TCR was taken from a man aged 18-30 years with type 1 diabetes. Material: naive CD4+ T cells from blood. The CDR3 region is CASSLVFGTGGVEQYF. CDR3 DNA: TGTGCCAGCAGCTTAGTTTTTGGGACAGGGGGCGTCGAGCAGTACTTC.